Listed below are T cell receptor beta chains from one sample, sequenced in a study of T cell changes during pregnancy in multiple sclerosis. Profiled with immunoSEQ multiplex PCR; TCRdb holds only in-frame clones, not every one. The sample contains 55,000 to 70,000 clones, around 91% of which appear only once. The sample in question was peripheral blood, obtained in the third trimester of pregnancy. All receptors come from a female donor in good health, enrolled as a control in a pregnancy study. The CDR3 runs from the conserved cysteine through the conserved F or W. D genes are given only for firm matches. Size is stated for part of the rows, as once, few or many counts, or as a class when the clone is expanded.

V gene: TRBV18; clone size: -; D gene: -; J gene: TRBJ1-5; CDR3 DNA: TGTGCCAGCTCACTAAGTGAGGGGGGGGGACAGCCCCAGCATTTT; CDR3 protein: CASSLSEGGGQPQHF
V gene: TRBV29-1; clone size: -; D gene: TRBD2; J gene: TRBJ2-1; CDR3 DNA: TGCAGCTCTGACGGGACTACCTACAATGAGCAGTTCTTC; CDR3 protein: CSSDGTTYNEQFF
V gene: TRBV6-5; clone size: -; D gene: TRBD1; J gene: TRBJ1-1; CDR3 DNA: TGTGCCAGCAGTTACACGGGACAGGGAGAAGCTTTCTTT; CDR3 protein: CASSYTGQGEAFF
V gene: TRBV4-3; clone size: -; D gene: -; J gene: TRBJ2-7; CDR3 DNA: TGCGCCAGCAGCCAAGATAACTTACGAGGGATAACCTACGAGCAGTACTTC; CDR3 protein: CASSQDNLRGITYEQYF
V gene: TRBV7-2; clone size: -; D gene: -; J gene: TRBJ2-6; CDR3 DNA: TGTGCCAGCAGCTTGCAATTCCTGAGCTCTGGGGCCAACGTCCTGACTTTC; CDR3 protein: CASSLQFLSSGANVLTF
V gene: TRBV2; clone size: -; D gene: -; J gene: TRBJ2-2; CDR3 DNA: TGTGCCAGCAGGGCTCTAGAGAACACCGGGGAGCTGTTTTTT; CDR3 protein: CASRALENTGELFF
V gene: TRBV5-1; clone size: -; D gene: -; J gene: TRBJ2-5; CDR3 DNA: TGCGCCAGCAGCCCCGGGGGCCAAGAGACCCAGTACTTC; CDR3 protein: CASSPGGQETQYF
V gene: TRBV4-1; clone size: -; D gene: -; J gene: TRBJ1-2; CDR3 DNA: TGCGCCAGCAGCCAAGGGGCAGGCCCCCCTGGAAACTATGGCTACACCTTC; CDR3 protein: CASSQGAGPPGNYGYTF
V gene: TRBV11-2; clone size: -; D gene: -; J gene: TRBJ2-7; CDR3 DNA: TGTGCCAGCAGCATACAGGAGTACGAGCAGTACTTC; CDR3 protein: CASSIQEYEQYF
V gene: TRBV2; clone size: -; D gene: -; J gene: TRBJ1-1; CDR3 DNA: TGTGCCAGCAGTGAGACCAGGCGGGACACTGAAGCTTTCTTT; CDR3 protein: CASSETRRDTEAFF
V gene: TRBV29-1; clone size: once; D gene: TRBD1; J gene: TRBJ1-1; CDR3 DNA: TGCAGCGGCAGGGACAGGGGTGAAGCTTTCTTT; CDR3 protein: CSGRDRGEAFF
V gene: TRBV18; clone size: -; D gene: TRBD1; J gene: TRBJ1-6; CDR3 DNA: TGTGCCAGCTCACCCGAGAGGGGGCGCGGTTCACCCCTCCACTTT; CDR3 protein: CASSPERGRGSPLHF